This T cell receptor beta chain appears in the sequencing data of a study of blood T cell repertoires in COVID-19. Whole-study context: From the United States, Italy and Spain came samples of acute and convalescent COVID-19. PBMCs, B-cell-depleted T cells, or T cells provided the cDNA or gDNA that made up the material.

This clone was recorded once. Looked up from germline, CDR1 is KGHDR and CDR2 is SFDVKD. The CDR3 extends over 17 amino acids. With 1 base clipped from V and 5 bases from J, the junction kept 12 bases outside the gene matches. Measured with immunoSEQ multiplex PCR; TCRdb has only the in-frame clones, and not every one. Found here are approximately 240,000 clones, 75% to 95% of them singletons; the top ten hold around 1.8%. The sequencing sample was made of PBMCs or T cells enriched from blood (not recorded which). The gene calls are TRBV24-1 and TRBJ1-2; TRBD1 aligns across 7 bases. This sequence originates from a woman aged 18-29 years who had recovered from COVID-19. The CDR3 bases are TGTGCCACCAGTGATTTCGCGGCCGAGACAGGGTCTTATGGCTACACCTTC. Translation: CATSDFAAETGSYGYTF.